One and the same sample provided the 17 T cell receptor beta chains below, sequenced in a study of beta chain features in type 1 diabetes. Study-wide findings and caveats: Moderate but significant shortening of TCRB CDR3s was recorded in all four CD4+ subsets from Type 1 diabetes patients.

The antigens these receptors bind are not known. Expressed TCRB transcripts got sequenced, as all isolated RNA was reverse transcribed. Produced via immunoSEQ multiplex PCR; TCRdb's table is partial and in-frame only. The sample records some 350,000 clones, about 13% being singletons. Sequencing used naive CD4+ T cells from blood. The receptors shown here come from a woman younger than 30 with type 1 diabetes.

The V and J genes are TRBV29-1 and TRBJ2-5; a possible D gene is TRBD2 (6 bases). TRBJ2-7 explains the end of the DNA better; the J call may be wrong. Germline V gives CDR1 SQVTM, CDR2 ANQGSEA. This CDR3 has 12 residues. The chain's CDR3 is CSAVGTAYEQYF. The CDR3 region has the DNA TGCAGCGCGGTCGGGACTGCCTACGAGCAGTACTTC.

The sample holds a few counts of this clone. The rearrangement links TRBV30 to TRBJ2-7, with D uncertain. The V end was cut by 2 bases, the J end by 2 bases, with 4 bases between. The length of the CDR3 is 11 residues. Per the germline V gene, CDR1 is GTSNPN and CDR2 is SVGIG (reference sequence). This CDR3 reads CAWSITYEQYF. The CDR3 DNA follows: TGTGCCTGGAGTATAACCTACGAGCAGTACTTC.

This clone was detected a few times. The DNA of the CDR3 is TGTGCCAGCAGCCCACCCCCGACTAGAGGGGAGACCCAGTACTTC. This gives the protein CASSPPPTRGETQYF. The J gene is TRBJ2-5, the V gene TRBV7-2; tentatively, D is TRBD2 (6 bases). V shed 5 bases and J shed 5 bases, with 18 bases lying between them. The CDR3 is 15 residues long. The V gene's germline CDR1 is SGHTA and CDR2 FQGNSA.

This rearrangement joins TRBV4-2 to TRBJ1-2, with 7 bases matching TRBD1. CDR1 is LGHNA and CDR2 is YNFKEQ in the germline V gene. Trimming cost V 0 bases and J 7 bases; bases outside gene matches: 11. This CDR3 has 16 amino acids. The CDR3 nucleotides read TGTGCCAGCAGCCAAGATCAAACAGGGGCCCTATTTGGCTACACCTTC. As protein: CASSQDQTGALFGYTF.

This clone was observed a handful of times. The chain has TRBV2 and TRBJ2-5, with 10 bases matching TRBD1. This CDR3 spans 15 amino acids. CDR1 is SNHLY and CDR2 is FYNNEI in the germline V gene. The V gene end was trimmed by 4 bases and the J gene end by 5 bases; junction bases not matched to a gene: 7. CDR3 nucleotide sequence: TGTGCCAGCAGTGGGGCACGGACAGGGGGGGAGACCCAGTACTTC. Its translation: CASSGARTGGETQYF.

The chain couples TRBV7-9 to TRBJ2-7, with 12 bases lining up with TRBD1. The trim removed 5 bases at V and 5 bases at J, leaving 7 bases unmatched. The length of the CDR3 is 15 residues. CDR1 is SEHNR, CDR2 FQNEAQ, per germline (reference sequence). DNA for the CDR3: TGTGCCAGCAGCCAAACCGGGACAGGGGGCGACGAGCAGTACTTC. It encodes CASSQTGTGGDEQYF. Complete variable domain (other parts from reference TRBV7-9 and TRBJ2-7): DTGVSQNPRHKITKRGQNVTFRCDPISEHNRLYWYRQTLGQGPEFLTYFQNEAQLEKSRLLSDRFSAERPKGSFSTLEIQRTEQGDSAMYLCASSQTGTGGDEQYFGPGTRLTVT.

This clone was detected only a few times. The DNA for the CDR3 is TGTGCCAGCAGCGACCGGGACAGGGAAGCTTTCTTT. It specifies CASSDRDREAFF. The chain is built from TRBV6-5 and TRBJ1-1; 8 positions match TRBD1. The germline V gene encodes CDR1 MNHEY and CDR2 SVGAGI. Losses at the gene ends were 6 bases for V and 8 bases for J; bases not matched to a gene: 5. The CDR3 covers 12 residues.

On this clone itself: Other DNA sequences in the same sample also yield this CDR3. The genes are TRBV30 and TRBJ1-5; D perhaps matches TRBD1 (6 bases). Per germline, CDR1 GTSNPN and CDR2 SVGIG (reference sequence). The CDR3 runs to 14 residues. V lost 0 bases and J lost 4, with 10 bases in between. The CDR3: CAWSVLQGNQPQHF. CDR3 nucleotides: TGTGCCTGGAGTGTACTGCAGGGGAATCAGCCCCAGCATTTT.

In this sample, this clone turned up a few times. The chain uses TRBV4-3 and TRBJ2-1; 11 positions agree with TRBD2. Germline CDR1 reads LGHNA; CDR2 reads YSLEER. Trimming removed 4 bases from V and 6 bases from J; junction bases left unmatched: 11. This CDR3 has 17 amino acids. The CDR3 DNA is TGCGCCAGCAGCCGGACTGTAGCGGGAGGGCCTTTCAATGAGCAGTTCTTC. Translation: CASSRTVAGGPFNEQFF.

The chain employs TRBV9 and TRBJ2-5, with 10 bases fitting TRBD2. Germline CDR1 reads SGDLS; CDR2 reads YYNGEE. Losses at the gene ends were 0 bases for V and 5 bases for J; bases not matched to a gene: 7. The CDR3 is made up of 16 amino acids. This CDR3 is CASSVGQGLAQETQYF. Here the CDR3 DNA reads TGTGCCAGCAGCGTAGGGCAGGGACTAGCGCAGGAGACCCAGTACTTC.

The V and J genes are TRBV18 and TRBJ2-7; D unclear. This CDR3 is 14 amino acids long. Trimming cost V 1 base and J 2 bases, with 9 bases left between them. In germline, CDR1 is KGHSH, CDR2 LQKENI. The DNA of the CDR3 is TGTGCCAGCTCACCACTGACAAGTACCTACGAGCAGTACTTC. This translates into CASSPLTSTYEQYF.

The rearrangement links TRBV7-2 to TRBJ2-2, with no clear D. The germline V gene encodes CDR1 SGHTA and CDR2 FQGNSA. With 5 bases removed from V and 0 bases from J, the gap between germline ends came to 10 bases. This CDR3 comprises 15 residues. The CDR3 reads CASSRPAANTGELFF. As DNA, the CDR3 is TGTGCCAGCAGCCGACCGGCGGCGAACACCGGGGAGCTGTTTTTT.

This chain links TRBV27 with TRBJ1-5, with D possibly matching TRBD1 (6 bases). With 2 bases removed from V and 4 bases from J, the gap between germline ends came to 9 bases. CDR1 and CDR2 from the germline V gene are MNHEY and SMNVEV (reference sequence). This CDR3 comprises 14 residues. In DNA form, the CDR3 reads TGTGCCAGCAGTTTAATGACAGGAAATCAGCCCCAGCATTTT. Translated, it gives CASSLMTGNQPQHF.

This clone was recorded only once. The rearrangement links TRBV19 to TRBJ1-5; D might be TRBD1 (5 bases). The germline V and J ends were trimmed by 7 bases and 2 bases, with 12 bases remaining between them. The CDR3 has 14 residues. Germline V CDR1 and CDR2: LNHDA, SQIVND (reference sequence). CDR3 protein: CASKGPSGNQPQHF. The DNA of the CDR3 is TGTGCCAGTAAGGGGCCTTCGGGCAATCAGCCCCAGCATTTT.

This clone turned up a few times. This rearrangement joins TRBV2 to TRBJ1-1; D gene unclear. The CDR3 length is 13 residues. Trimming left V 7 bases short and J 2 bases short, with 11 bases between. Per the germline V gene, CDR1 is SNHLY and CDR2 is FYNNEI. CDR3 DNA: TGTGCCAGCAATCCTGGCAGAAACACTGAAGCTTTCTTT. It specifies CASNPGRNTEAFF.

J is TRBJ2-3 and V is TRBV27, with D possibly matching TRBD1 (6 bases). The V gene lost 5 bases and the J gene lost 2 bases, with 17 bases spanning the gap. The CDR3 runs 16 residues. Germline values: CDR1 MNHEY, CDR2 SMNVEV (reference sequence). The CDR3 DNA reads TGTGCCAGCAGTCCCAGGTGGGGACACACCACAGATACGCAGTATTTT. It is translated as CASSPRWGHTTDTQYF.

The V gene is TRBV2, the J gene TRBJ2-1; 14 bases line up with TRBD2. Germline V gene data show CDR1 as SNHLY and CDR2 as FYNNEI. The CDR3 is 15 residues long. The ends lost 7 bases at V and 8 bases at J; junction bases unmatched: 7. CDR3: CASNSGLAGADEQFF. The CDR3 nucleotides read TGTGCCAGCAACTCGGGACTAGCGGGAGCCGATGAGCAGTTCTTC.